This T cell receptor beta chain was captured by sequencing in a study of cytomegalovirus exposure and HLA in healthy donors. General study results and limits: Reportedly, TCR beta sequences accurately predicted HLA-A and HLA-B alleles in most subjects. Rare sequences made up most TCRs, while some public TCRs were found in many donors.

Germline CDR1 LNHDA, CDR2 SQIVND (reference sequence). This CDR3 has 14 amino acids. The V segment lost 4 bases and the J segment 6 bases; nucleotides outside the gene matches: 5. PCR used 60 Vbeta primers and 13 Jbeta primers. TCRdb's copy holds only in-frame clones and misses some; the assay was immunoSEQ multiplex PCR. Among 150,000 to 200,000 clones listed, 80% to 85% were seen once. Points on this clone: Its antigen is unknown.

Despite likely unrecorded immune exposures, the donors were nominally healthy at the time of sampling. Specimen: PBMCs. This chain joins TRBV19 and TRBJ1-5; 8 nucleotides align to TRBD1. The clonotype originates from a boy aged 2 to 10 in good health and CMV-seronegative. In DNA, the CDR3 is TGTGCCAGTAGTAATCAGGGGGCAGGTCAGCCCCAGCATTTT. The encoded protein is CASSNQGAGQPQHF.